A selection of T cell receptor beta chains follows, all from one sample in a study of blood T cells in healthy people across ages. Via MiXCR, TCRdb re-called the 5' RACE reads, giving one row per CDR3 protein. The data hold roughly 1.5 million distinct CDR3 sequences, with 42% observed a single time. Sample: blood. Receptors were obtained from a woman between 18 and 29 years old in good health. Each CDR3 is given without its conserved first and last residue. Each record gives: J gene, V gene, CDR3 protein.

TRBJ2-7,TRBV27,ASSSVASGPTYEQY
TRBJ1-1,TRBV4-1,ASSLIRETEAF
TRBJ1-1,TRBV15,ATSSSGTANTEAF
TRBJ2-5,TRBV6-2/TRBV6-3,ASSDRRTQETQY
TRBJ1-2,TRBV7-2,ASSHRNIFTENLVYGYT
TRBJ2-3,TRBV6-5,ASSYDLTADTQY
TRBJ1-6,TRBV7-2,ASSRSGTEYGEIYNSPLH
TRBJ2-1,TRBV7-3,DSSPGTDSYNEQF
TRBJ2-7,TRBV3-1,ASSARADYEQY
TRBJ2-3,TRBV5-1,ASSFLGLLQDTQY
TRBJ1-1,TRBV12-5,ASGAGMNTEAF
TRBJ1-1,TRBV29-1,SVSDRKWTEAF
TRBJ1-5,TRBV29-1,STDKWNQPQH
TRBJ2-7,TRBV29-1,SVADSTSYEQY